This T cell receptor beta chain is drawn from a study of identical twins. Trimming left V 4 bases short and J 3 bases short, with 19 bases between. Germline V lookup: CDR1 MDHEN, CDR2 SYDVKM. This CDR3 spans 16 amino acids. TCRdb itself ran the 5' RACE reads through MiXCR, one entry per CDR3 protein. Of approximately 700,000 distinct CDR3 sequences in the sample, around 6.1% were seen once. Sequenced: naive T cells sorted from blood. J is TRBJ2-7 and V is TRBV28; a weak D match, TRBD2 (6 bases). This TCR came from a man aged 18 to 35 in good health. CDR3 coding DNA: TGTGCCAGCAGTTCCGAGCGGGTTATTAACTTCTACGAGCAGTACTTC. It encodes CASSSERVINFYEQYF.